Below, 23 T cell receptor beta chains from the same sample are listed, as sequenced in a study of blood T cell repertoires in COVID-19 (TCRdb year 2020). Receptor amplification or capture employed the immunoSEQ multiplex PCR assay. TCRdb limited this immuneACCESS table to in-frame rearrangements with V and J called. A share of clones is missing; checked studies link under half to unresolved V genes, and the rest is unexplained. The sample records approximately 270,000 clones, about nine tenths of which are singletons. The ten top clones hold around 1.7% of the sample. Sequenced input: PBMCs or T cells enriched from blood (not recorded which). The origin of the receptors is a man aged 35-49 years who had recovered from COVID-19.

This sequence joins TRBV11-2 and TRBJ2-3, with D perhaps matching TRBD2 (6 bases). The V end was cut by 1 base, the J end by 3 bases, with 14 bases between. CDR3 size: 16 residues. Germline V lookup: CDR1 SGHAT, CDR2 FQNNGV. The CDR3: CASSLGAGRLTDTQYF. The CDR3, as DNA: TGTGCCAGCAGCTTAGGTGCAGGGAGGTTAACAGATACGCAGTATTTT.

The CDR3 here is CSGGRYEQYF. As DNA, the CDR3 is TGCAGTGGCGGGCGCTACGAGCAGTACTTC. The chain carries TRBV20-1 and TRBJ2-7; possible D gene TRBD2, 5 bases. Trimming removed 7 bases at V and 3 bases at J, with 7 bases between. The CDR3 spans 10 residues. Germline values: CDR1 DFQATT, CDR2 SNEGSKA (reference sequence).

CDR3 bases: TGTGCCAGCAGCCAACGGGATGCCGATACGGGCTACACCTTC. It specifies CASSQRDADTGYTF. The gene calls are TRBV7-2 and TRBJ1-2, with D unresolved. The CDR3 covers 14 residues. V was pared by 5 bases and J by 8 bases, with 18 bases between. The germline V gene has CDR1 SGHTA and CDR2 FQGNSA.

The chain joins TRBV10-3 to TRBJ1-5; perhaps TRBD1 as D (5 bases). V gave up 0 bases and J gave up 2 bases, with 14 bases separating them. The CDR3 loop spans 17 amino acids. CDR1 is ENHRY, CDR2 SYGVKD, per germline. Here the CDR3 reads CAISESDSPRGNQPQHF. DNA of the CDR3: TGTGCCATCAGTGAGTCCGACAGCCCCAGGGGCAATCAGCCCCAGCATTTT.

The rearrangement uses TRBV5-1 and TRBJ2-7, with D perhaps TRBD2 (5 bases). CDR3 length: 14 residues. Trimming took 2 bases from V and 0 from J, leaving 9 bases between them. The germline gives CDR1 SGHRS, CDR2 YFSETQ. In DNA form, the CDR3 reads TGCGCCAGCAGCTTCCGAGGGAGCTCCTACGAGCAGTACTTC. Encoded protein: CASSFRGSSYEQYF.

The CDR3 DNA reads as TGTGCCAGCGAGATCCGGGGTGGCCTTCTAGCGGGGCCTCGTTACGAGCAGTACTTC. Translation: CASEIRGGLLAGPRYEQYF. The chain employs TRBV28 and TRBJ2-7; TRBD2 matches at 9 bases. The CDR3 consists of 19 residues. V was clipped by 8 bases and J by 4 bases; unmatched bases: 24. CDR1 and CDR2 from the germline V gene are MDHEN and SYDVKM.

The CDR3 is CASSIDQGVSEAFF. In DNA, the CDR3 is TGTGCCAGTAGTATAGACCAGGGGGTGAGTGAAGCTTTCTTT. The rearrangement joins TRBV19 to TRBJ1-1; 7 nucleotides align to TRBD1. Germline V gene lookup returns CDR1 LNHDA and CDR2 SQIVND (reference sequence). The CDR3 has 14 amino acids. V was pared by 0 bases and J by 7 bases, with 5 bases of the junction left unmatched.

The rearrangement uses TRBV19 and TRBJ2-7; 7 bases agree with TRBD2. Germline trimming cut 4 bases from V and 3 bases from J; bases unmatched to any gene: 12. This CDR3 is built from 16 residues. Germline V gene data show CDR1 as LNHDA and CDR2 as SQIVND (reference sequence). This chain's CDR3 is CASSTLGRGKLYEQYF. CDR3 in DNA: TGTGCCAGTAGTACCCTTGGGCGGGGGAAACTCTACGAGCAGTACTTC. The full variable domain, with the rest looked up from reference TRBV19 and TRBJ2-7, is DGGITQSPKYLFRKEGQNVTLSCEQNLNHDAMYWYRQDPGQGLRLIYYSQIVNDFQKGDIAEGYSVSREKKESFPLTVTSAQKNPTAFYLCASSTLGRGKLYEQYFGPGTRLTVT.

The chain combines TRBV7-2 with TRBJ2-3; 11 positions match TRBD2. The germline V gene has CDR1 SGHTA and CDR2 FQGNSA. J lost 10 bases, V lost 5 bases, and 8 bases had no gene match. The CDR3 has 14 residues. The DNA for the CDR3 is TGTGCCAGCAGCCCCTCCTTAGCGGGAGGGGCGCAGTATTTT. The encoded protein is CASSPSLAGGAQYF.

Here the CDR3 DNA reads TGTGCCAGCAGCCAAGACAGCTATAATTCACCCCTCCACTTT. Amino acids: CASSQDSYNSPLHF. V gene TRBV4-2 combines with J gene TRBJ1-6; D is unresolved. Trimming pared 0 bases from V and 3 bases from J, leaving 3 bases between. This CDR3 spans 14 amino acids. CDR1 and CDR2 (germline): LGHNA, YNFKEQ.

The table lists this clone with a count of one. This chain uses TRBV25-1 with TRBJ2-1; no firm D call. Trimming cost V 8 bases and J 4 bases, with 12 bases left between them. Germline V lookup: CDR1 MGHDK, CDR2 SYGVNS. The CDR3 has 13 amino acids. The CDR3 nucleotides are TGTGCCAGCTTGGCGGTGGATTACAATGAGCAGTTCTTC. It codes for CASLAVDYNEQFF.

This sequence joins TRBV25-1 and TRBJ2-2; the match to TRBD1 covers 7 bases. The CDR3 covers 15 residues. The V gene end was trimmed by 3 bases and the J gene end by 1 base; junction bases not matched to a gene: 2. Germline V gene data show CDR1 as MGHDK and CDR2 as SYGVNS. The CDR3: CASSDRGWNTGELFF. The CDR3 DNA sequence: TGTGCCAGCAGTGACAGGGGGTGGAACACCGGGGAGCTGTTTTTT. The variable domain in full, with the rest retrieved from reference TRBV25-1 and TRBJ2-2, is EADIYQTPRYLVIGTGKKITLECSQTMGHDKMYWYQQDPGMELHLIHYSYGVNSTEKGDLSSESTVSRIRTEHFPLTLESARPSHTSQYLCASSDRGWNTGELFFGEGSRLTVL.

The chain combines TRBV5-1 with TRBJ1-1; D possibly corresponds to TRBD1 (5 bases). From germline, CDR1 is SGHRS and CDR2 YFSETQ. This CDR3 comprises 16 residues. Trimming shortened V by 4 bases and J by 0 bases, and 16 bases separated the two germline ends. The CDR3 nucleotides read TGCGCCAGCAGCAGGGGAGGGATGGAGATGAACACTGAAGCTTTCTTT. This encodes CASSRGGMEMNTEAFF.

This rearrangement joins TRBV20-1 to TRBJ1-2; perhaps TRBD1 as D (6 bases). The CDR3 is 13 amino acids. Germline V CDR1 and CDR2: DFQATT, SNEGSKA (reference sequence). Trimming cost V 3 bases and J 6 bases, with 14 bases left between them. This chain's CDR3 is CSASRAGHHGYTF. The CDR3 coding sequence is TGCAGTGCTAGTAGAGCGGGACACCATGGCTACACCTTC.

Only one count was recorded for this clone. This chain uses TRBV5-4 with TRBJ1-6; TRBD1 is a possible D gene (6 bases). CDR1 is SGHNT, CDR2 YYREEE, per germline (reference sequence). The CDR3 totals 18 residues. Trimming took 0 bases from V and 4 from J, leaving 17 bases between them. The CDR3 region has the DNA TGTGCCAGCAGCTTGGATTCCTTGGACAGAGCATATAATTCACCCCTCCACTTT. Its translation is CASSLDSLDRAYNSPLHF.

With respect to this clone: A read error may account for a junction end that differs from germline. CDR3 protein: CASSLGQASNEQYF. The CDR3 coding sequence is TGCGCCAGCAGCTTGGGGCAGGCCTCCAACGAGCAGTACTTC. The chain recombines TRBV5-1 with TRBJ2-7; D unclear. Germline CDR1 is SGHRS and CDR2 is YFSETQ. The CDR3 length is 14 residues.

The genes are TRBV5-4 and TRBJ2-7; TRBD2 matches at 12 bases. J was trimmed by 2 bases and V by 4 bases; bases with no gene match: 7. Germline CDR1 SGHNT, CDR2 YYREEE (reference sequence). CDR3 length: 16 amino acids. The DNA for the CDR3 is TGTGCCAGCAGCCCGGCAACTAGCGGGGGGACCTACGAGCAGTACTTC. It specifies CASSPATSGGTYEQYF.

This clone came up a few times. This CDR3 reads CASSPDSYGYTF. The CDR3 bases are TGTGCCAGCAGCCCCGACAGCTATGGCTACACCTTC. The genes are TRBV9 and TRBJ1-2; D may be TRBD1 (5 bases). V dropped 4 bases and J dropped 4 bases, with 8 bases sitting between them. Per the germline V gene, CDR1 is SGDLS and CDR2 is YYNGEE. The CDR3 has 12 amino acids.

V usage is TRBV6-4 and J usage is TRBJ2-2, with D perhaps TRBD1 (5 bases). V was shortened by 3 bases and J by 1 base, with 6 bases between the two germline ends. The germline gives CDR1 MRHNA, CDR2 SNTAGT. The CDR3 covers 14 residues. CDR3 bases: TGTGCCAGCAGTGAACAGGAGAACACCGGGGAGCTGTTTTTT. Amino acids: CASSEQENTGELFF.

V is TRBV7-2 and J is TRBJ2-3, with D maybe TRBD2 (5 bases). This CDR3 is built from 14 residues. The V end was cut by 1 base, the J end by 6 bases, with 11 bases between. The germline gives CDR1 SGHTA, CDR2 FQGNSA. The CDR3: CASSLVSGVDTQYF. DNA for the CDR3: TGTGCCAGCAGCTTAGTTTCCGGGGTTGATACGCAGTATTTT.

The chain links TRBV6-5 to TRBJ2-5; no reliable D call. Germline V CDR1 and CDR2: MNHEY, SVGAGI. Trimming took off 7 bases at V and 4 bases at J, with 10 bases between the two ends. This CDR3 has 12 amino acids. The CDR3 nucleotides read TGTGCCAGCACTTCGAGTGTAGAGACCCAGTACTTC. Translation gives CASTSSVETQYF.

V and J are TRBV14 and TRBJ2-2, with D perhaps matching TRBD2 (6 bases). Germline loops: CDR1 SGHDN, CDR2 FVKESK. The CDR3 totals 16 residues. Trimming removed 0 bases from V and 0 bases from J, with 8 bases in between. The CDR3 DNA is TGTGCCAGCAGCCAAGAAATAGCGGCGAACACCGGGGAGCTGTTTTTT. This sequence encodes CASSQEIAANTGELFF.

This rearrangement joins TRBV19 to TRBJ2-4; 8 nucleotides match TRBD2. CDR3 size: 15 residues. The germline V gene encodes CDR1 LNHDA and CDR2 SQIVND (reference sequence). Trimming at V came to 1 base and at J to 4 bases, leaving 3 bases not matched to a gene. The CDR3 sequence is CASSIATSGKNIQYF. The CDR3 DNA reads TGTGCCAGTAGTATAGCCACTAGCGGTAAAAACATTCAGTACTTC.